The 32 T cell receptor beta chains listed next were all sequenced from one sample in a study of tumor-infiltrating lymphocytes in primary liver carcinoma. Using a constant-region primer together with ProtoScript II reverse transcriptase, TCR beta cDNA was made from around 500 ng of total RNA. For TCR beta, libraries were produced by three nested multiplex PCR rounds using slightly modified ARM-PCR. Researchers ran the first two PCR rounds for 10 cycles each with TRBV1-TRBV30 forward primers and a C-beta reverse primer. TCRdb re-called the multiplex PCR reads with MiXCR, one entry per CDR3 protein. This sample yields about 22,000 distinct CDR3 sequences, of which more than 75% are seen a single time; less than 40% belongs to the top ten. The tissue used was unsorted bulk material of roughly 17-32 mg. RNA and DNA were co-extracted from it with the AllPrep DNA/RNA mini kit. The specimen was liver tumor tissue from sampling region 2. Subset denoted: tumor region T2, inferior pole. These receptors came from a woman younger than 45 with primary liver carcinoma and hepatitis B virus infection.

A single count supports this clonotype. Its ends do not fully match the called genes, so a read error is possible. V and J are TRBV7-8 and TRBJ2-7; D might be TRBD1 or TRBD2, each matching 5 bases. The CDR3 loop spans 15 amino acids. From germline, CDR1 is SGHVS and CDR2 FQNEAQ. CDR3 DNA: TGTACCAGCAGTTTGAACCGGGACGGAATCTACGAGCAGTACTTC. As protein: CTSSLNRDGIYEQYF.

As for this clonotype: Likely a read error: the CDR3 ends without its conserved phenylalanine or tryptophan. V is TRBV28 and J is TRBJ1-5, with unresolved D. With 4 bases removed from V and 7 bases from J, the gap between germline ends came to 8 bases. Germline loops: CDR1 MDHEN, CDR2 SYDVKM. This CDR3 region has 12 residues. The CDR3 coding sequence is TGTGCCAGCAGTTCGGGTCGGCAGCCCCAGCATTCT. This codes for CASSSGRQPQHS.

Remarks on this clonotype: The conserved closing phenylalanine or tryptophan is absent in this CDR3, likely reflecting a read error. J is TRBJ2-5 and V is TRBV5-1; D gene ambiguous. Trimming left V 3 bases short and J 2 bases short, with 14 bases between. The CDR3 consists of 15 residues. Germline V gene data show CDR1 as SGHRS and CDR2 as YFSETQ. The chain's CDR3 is CASSSDIVGQETQYL. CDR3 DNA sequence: TGCGCCAGCAGCTCAGACATAGTTGGACAAGAGACCCAGTACCTC.

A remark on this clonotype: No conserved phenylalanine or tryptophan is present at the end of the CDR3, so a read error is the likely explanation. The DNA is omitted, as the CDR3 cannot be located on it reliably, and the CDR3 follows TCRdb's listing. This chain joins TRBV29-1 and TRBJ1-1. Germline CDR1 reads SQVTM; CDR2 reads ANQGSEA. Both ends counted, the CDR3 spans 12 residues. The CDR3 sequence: CSVEIGSTEAFI.

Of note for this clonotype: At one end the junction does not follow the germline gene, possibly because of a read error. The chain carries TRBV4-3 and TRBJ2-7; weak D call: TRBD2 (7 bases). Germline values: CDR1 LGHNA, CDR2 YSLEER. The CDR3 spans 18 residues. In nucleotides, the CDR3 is TGCGCCAGCAGTCAAGCTGTGAGGGGGGGTCACATTAGCTACGAGCGGTACTTC. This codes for CASSQAVRGGHISYERYF.

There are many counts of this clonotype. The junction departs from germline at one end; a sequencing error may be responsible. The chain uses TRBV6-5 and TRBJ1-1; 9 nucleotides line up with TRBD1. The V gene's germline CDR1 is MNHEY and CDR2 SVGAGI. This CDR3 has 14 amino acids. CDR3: CASRRQGEDTEAFF. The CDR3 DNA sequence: TGTGCCAGCAGACGACAGGGGGAGGATACTGAGGCTTTCTTT.

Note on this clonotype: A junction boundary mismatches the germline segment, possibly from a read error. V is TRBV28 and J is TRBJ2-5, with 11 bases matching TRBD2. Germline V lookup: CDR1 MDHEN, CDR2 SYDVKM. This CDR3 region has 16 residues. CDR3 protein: CASSWGLADDQETHYF. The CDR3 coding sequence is TGTGCCAGCAGTTGGGGACTAGCGGACGACCAAGAAACCCACTACTTC.

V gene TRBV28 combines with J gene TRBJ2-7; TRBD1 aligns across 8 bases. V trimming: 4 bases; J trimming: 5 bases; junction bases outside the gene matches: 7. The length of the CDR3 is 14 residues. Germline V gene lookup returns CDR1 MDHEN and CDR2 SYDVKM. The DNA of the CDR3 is TGTGCCAGCAGTTCATCCGCGACAGGGGACGAGCAGTACTTC. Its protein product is CASSSSATGDEQYF.

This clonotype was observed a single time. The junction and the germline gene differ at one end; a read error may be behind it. DNA of the CDR3: TGTGCCAGCAGCTTCGTCTATGCCACTGAAGCTTCCTTT. This codes for CASSFVYATEASF. The rearrangement links TRBV5-6 to TRBJ1-1; D gene ambiguous. The CDR3 extends over 13 amino acids. The V gene's germline CDR1 is SGHDT and CDR2 YYEEEE.

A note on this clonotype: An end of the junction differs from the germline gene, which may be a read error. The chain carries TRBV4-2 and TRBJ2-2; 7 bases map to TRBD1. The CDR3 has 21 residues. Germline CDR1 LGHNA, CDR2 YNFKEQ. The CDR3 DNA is TGTTCCAGCAGCCAAGCATTTTTCGGACAGGAGCCTACAAAGAACGCCGGGGAGCTGTTTTTT. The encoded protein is CSSSQAFFGQEPTKNAGELFF.

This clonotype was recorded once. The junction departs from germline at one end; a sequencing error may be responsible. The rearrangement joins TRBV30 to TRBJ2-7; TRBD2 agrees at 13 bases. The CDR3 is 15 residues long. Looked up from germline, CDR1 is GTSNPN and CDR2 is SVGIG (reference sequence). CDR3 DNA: TGTGCATGGGGGGGACTAGCGGGGAAGTCCTACGAGCAGTATTTC. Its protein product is CAWGGLAGKSYEQYF.

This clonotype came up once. This CDR3 reads CASSYSFRFSADARELFF. The CDR3 coding sequence is TGTGCCAGCAGTTACTCGTTCCGATTTTCTGCGGACGCCAGGGAGCTGTTTTTT. The chain recombines TRBV6-2 or TRBV6-3 with TRBJ2-2, with D uncertain. Germline CDR1 is MNHEY and CDR2 is SVGEGT. The CDR3 covers 18 residues. Trimming removed 0 bases from V and 9 bases from J, with 23 bases in between.

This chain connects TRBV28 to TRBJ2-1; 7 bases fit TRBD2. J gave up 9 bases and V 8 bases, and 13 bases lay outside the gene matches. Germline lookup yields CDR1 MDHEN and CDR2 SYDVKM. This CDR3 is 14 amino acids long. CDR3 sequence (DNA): TGTGCCAGCCGGGGGGACGGGAGTCTCCGTGAGCAGTTCTTC. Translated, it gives CASRGDGSLREQFF. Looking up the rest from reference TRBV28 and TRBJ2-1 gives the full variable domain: DVKVTQSSRYLVKRTGEKVFLECVQDMDHENMFWYRQDPGLGLRLIYFSYDVKMKEKGDIPEGYSVSREKKERFSLILESASTNQTSMYLCASRGDGSLREQFFGPGTRLTVL.

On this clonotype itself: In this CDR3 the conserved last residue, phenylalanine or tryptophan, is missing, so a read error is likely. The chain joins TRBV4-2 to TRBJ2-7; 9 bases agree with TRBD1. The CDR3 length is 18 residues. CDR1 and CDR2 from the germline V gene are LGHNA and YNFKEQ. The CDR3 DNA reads TGTGCCAGTAGCCAGGAACACCTAGGACAGGGGAGACCGCGCGAGCAGTACCTC. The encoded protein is CASSQEHLGQGRPREQYL.

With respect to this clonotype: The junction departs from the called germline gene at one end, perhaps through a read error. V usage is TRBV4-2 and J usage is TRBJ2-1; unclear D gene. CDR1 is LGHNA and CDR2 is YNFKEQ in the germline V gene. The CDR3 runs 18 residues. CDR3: CASTHVVSVRSPYNEQFF. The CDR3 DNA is TGTGCCAGCACCCATGTAGTGAGCGTCCGAAGCCCCTACAATGAACAGTTCTTC.

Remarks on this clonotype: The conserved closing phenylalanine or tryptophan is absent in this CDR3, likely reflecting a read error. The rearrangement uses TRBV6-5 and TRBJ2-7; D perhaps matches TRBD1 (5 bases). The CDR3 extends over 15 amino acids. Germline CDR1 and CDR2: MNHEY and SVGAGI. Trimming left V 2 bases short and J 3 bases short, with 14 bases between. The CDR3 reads CASSYNDSSFYEQYS. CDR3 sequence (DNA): TGTGCCAGCAGTTACAATGACAGCAGCTTCTACGAGCAGTACTCC.

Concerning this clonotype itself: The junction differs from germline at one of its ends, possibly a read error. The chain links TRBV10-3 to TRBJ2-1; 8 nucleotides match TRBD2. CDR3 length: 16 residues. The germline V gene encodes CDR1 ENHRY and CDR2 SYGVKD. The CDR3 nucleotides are TGTGACATCAGTGAGTCGGTAGCGGGAACCTACAATGAGCAGTTCTTC. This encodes CDISESVAGTYNEQFF.

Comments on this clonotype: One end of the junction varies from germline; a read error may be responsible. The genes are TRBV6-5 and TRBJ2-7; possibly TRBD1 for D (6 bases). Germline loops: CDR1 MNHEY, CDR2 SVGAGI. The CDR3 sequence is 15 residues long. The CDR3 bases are TGTGTCAGCAGTTACAAGGACAGCGGCTTCTACGAGCAGTATTTC. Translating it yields CVSSYKDSGFYEQYF.

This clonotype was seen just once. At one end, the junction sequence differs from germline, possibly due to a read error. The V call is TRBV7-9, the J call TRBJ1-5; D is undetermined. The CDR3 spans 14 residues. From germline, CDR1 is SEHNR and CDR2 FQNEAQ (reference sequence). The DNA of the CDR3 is TGTACCAGCAGTCCCCGGGAGAACAGTCAGCCCCAGCATTTT. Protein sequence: CTSSPRENSQPQHF.

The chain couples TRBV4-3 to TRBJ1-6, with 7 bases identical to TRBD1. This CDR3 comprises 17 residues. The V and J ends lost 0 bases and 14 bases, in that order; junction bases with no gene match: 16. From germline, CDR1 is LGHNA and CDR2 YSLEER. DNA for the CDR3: TGCGCCAGCAGCCAAGATTTGACAGGGACTAGACTACCAGCCCTCCACTTT. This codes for CASSQDLTGTRLPALHF.

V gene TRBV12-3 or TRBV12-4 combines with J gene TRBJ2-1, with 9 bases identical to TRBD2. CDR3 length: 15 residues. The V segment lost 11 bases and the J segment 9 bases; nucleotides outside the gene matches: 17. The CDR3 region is CAGCLSETSGLEQFF. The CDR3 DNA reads TGTGCCGGCTGCCTGTCCGAGACTAGCGGACTTGAGCAGTTCTTC.

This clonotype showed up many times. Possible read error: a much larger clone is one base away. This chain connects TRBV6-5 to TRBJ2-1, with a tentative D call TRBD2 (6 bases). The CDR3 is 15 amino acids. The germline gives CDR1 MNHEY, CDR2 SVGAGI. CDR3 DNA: TGTGCCAGCAGTAGGGACTGGAGCTCCTACAATGGGCAGTTCTTC. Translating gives CASSRDWSSYNGQFF.

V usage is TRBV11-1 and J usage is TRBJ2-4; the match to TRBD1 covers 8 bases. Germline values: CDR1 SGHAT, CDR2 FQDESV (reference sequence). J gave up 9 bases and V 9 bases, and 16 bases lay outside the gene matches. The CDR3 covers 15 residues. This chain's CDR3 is CASSLAGTGHGIQYF. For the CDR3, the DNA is TGTGCCAGTAGTTTAGCCGGGACAGGTCATGGCATTCAGTACTTC.

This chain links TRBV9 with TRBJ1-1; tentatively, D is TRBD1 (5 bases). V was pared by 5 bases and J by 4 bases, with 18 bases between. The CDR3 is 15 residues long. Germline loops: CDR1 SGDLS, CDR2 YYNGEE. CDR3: CASSLGGAWGTEAFF. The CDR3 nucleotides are TGTGCCAGCAGTCTAGGCGGGGCTTGGGGCACTGAAGCTTTCTTT.

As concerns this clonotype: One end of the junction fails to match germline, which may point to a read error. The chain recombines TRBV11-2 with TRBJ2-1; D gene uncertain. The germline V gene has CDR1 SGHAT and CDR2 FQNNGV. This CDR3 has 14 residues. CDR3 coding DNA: TGTGCCCGCAGCCTCTTAATGGGAAAGGGTGAGCAGCTCTTC. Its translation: CARSLLMGKGEQLF.

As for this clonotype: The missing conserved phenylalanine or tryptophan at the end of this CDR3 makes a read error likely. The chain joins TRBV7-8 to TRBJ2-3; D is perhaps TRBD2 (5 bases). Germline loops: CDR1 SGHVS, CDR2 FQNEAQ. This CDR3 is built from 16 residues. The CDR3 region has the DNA TGTGCCAGCTGCTTAGGAGCGCGAGGGCCTAGTGATACGCAGTATTCT. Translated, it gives CASCLGARGPSDTQYS.

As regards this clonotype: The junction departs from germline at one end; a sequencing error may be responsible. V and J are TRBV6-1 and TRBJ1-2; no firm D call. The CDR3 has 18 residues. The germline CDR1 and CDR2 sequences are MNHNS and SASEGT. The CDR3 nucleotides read TGTGCCAACAGTAAACGGTTCCTTGTCCTTAGATCTAACTGTGGCTACACCTTC. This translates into CANSKRFLVLRSNCGYTF.

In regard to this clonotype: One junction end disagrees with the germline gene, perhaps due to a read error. This CDR3 reads CSASRATGSRSDTQCF. DNA of the CDR3: TGCAGCGCCTCCCGGGCTACAGGGAGTAGATCAGATACGCAGTGTTTT. The chain employs TRBV29-1 and TRBJ2-3; possible D gene TRBD1, 6 bases. Per the germline V gene, CDR1 is SQVTM and CDR2 is ANQGSEA. The CDR3 spans 16 residues.

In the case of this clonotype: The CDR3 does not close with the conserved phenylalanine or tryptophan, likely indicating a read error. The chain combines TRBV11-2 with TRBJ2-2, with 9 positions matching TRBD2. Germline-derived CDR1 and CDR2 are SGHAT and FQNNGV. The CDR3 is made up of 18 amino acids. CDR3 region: CVTSSPRAGGPNTRELFL. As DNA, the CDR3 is TGTGTCACCAGCTCACCCCGAGCGGGAGGCCCGAACACCAGGGAGCTGTTTCTT.

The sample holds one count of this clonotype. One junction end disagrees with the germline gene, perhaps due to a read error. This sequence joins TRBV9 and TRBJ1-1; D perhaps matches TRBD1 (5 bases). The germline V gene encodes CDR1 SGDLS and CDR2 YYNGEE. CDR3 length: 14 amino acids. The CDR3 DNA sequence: TGTGCCAGCAGCGTAGCCCACTGGGGCACTGAAGCCTTCTTT. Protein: CASSVAHWGTEAFF.

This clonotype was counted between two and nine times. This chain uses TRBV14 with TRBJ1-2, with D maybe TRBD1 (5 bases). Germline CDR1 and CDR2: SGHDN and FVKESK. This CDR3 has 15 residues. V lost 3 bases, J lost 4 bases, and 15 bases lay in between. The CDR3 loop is CASSQDIGGAYGYTF. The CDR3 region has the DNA TGTGCCAGCAGCCAGGATATAGGAGGGGCCTATGGCTACACCTTC.

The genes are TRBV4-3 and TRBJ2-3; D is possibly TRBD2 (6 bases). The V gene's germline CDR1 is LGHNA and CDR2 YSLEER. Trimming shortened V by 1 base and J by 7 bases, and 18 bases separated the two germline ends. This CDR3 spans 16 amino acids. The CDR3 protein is CASSQGFTGALHTQYF. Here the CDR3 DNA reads TGCGCCAGCAGCCAAGGTTTTACGGGAGCCTTGCATACGCAGTATTTT.